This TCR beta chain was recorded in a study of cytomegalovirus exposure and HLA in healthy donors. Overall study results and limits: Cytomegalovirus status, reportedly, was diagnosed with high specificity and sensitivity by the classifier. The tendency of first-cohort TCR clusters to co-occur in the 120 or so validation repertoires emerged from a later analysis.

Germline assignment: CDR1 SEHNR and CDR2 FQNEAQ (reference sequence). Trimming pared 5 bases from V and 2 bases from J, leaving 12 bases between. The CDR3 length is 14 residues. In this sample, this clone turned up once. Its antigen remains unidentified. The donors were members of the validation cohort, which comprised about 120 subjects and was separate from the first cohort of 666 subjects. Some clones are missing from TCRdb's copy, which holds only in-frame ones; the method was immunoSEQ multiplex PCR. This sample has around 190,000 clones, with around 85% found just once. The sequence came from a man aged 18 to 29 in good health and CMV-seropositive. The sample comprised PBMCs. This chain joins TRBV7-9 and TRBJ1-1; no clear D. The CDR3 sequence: CASSLREGNTEAFF. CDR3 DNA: TGTGCCAGCAGCCTCCGGGAGGGCAACACTGAAGCTTTCTTT.